The 16 T cell receptor beta chains in this list originate from one sample, sequenced in a study of T-cell reconstitution after alpha-beta-depleted transplantation in children (dated by TCRdb to 2016 to 2017). Libraries came from PCR. Sequencing used an Illumina HiSeq 2500. TCR library preparation used molecular barcoding, with unique molecular identifiers applied to normalize quantification of the TCRbeta repertoire. The public reads were reprocessed in TCRdb via fastp at Q25 and MiXCR, keeping in-frame beta chains. Each CDR3 protein appears once, grouped with its most common genes and DNA. Present in this sample are about 830,000 distinct CDR3 sequences, 15% to 20% of which were seen just once. The ten largest make up around 5.3% of the sample. This sample's treatment or condition label indicates: allogeneic hematopoietic cell transplantation with graft depleted of TCRalphabeta T cells and CD19 B cells.

The specimen was PBMCs, mostly from graft donor cells, collected 360 days after TCRalphabeta/CD19-depleted stem cell transplant. The receptors here all came from a male patient under 18 who had a stem cell transplant for acute lymphoblastic leukemia, so the T cells may come from the graft donor.

This clonotype was seen more than once but under ten times. This chain uses TRBV27 with TRBJ2-3; 13 bases align to TRBD2. With 3 bases clipped from V and 6 bases from J, the junction kept 3 bases outside the gene matches. The CDR3 sequence is 15 residues long. CDR1 and CDR2 (germline): MNHEY, SMNVEV (reference sequence). This CDR3 reads CASSFGLAGEDTQYF. The CDR3 nucleotides read TGTGCCAGCAGTTTCGGACTAGCGGGAGAGGATACGCAGTATTTT.

The chain couples TRBV2 to TRBJ2-2; TRBD1 or TRBD2 may be the D gene (5 bases each). V shed 4 bases and J shed 5 bases, with 8 bases lying between them. Germline CDR1 is SNHLY and CDR2 is FYNNEI. The CDR3 sequence is 13 residues long. The CDR3 loop is CASSAEGTGELFF. The CDR3, as DNA: TGTGCCAGCAGTGCCGAGGGGACCGGGGAGCTGTTTTTT.

This chain joins TRBV20-1 and TRBJ1-1; 10 bases match TRBD1. The germline gives CDR1 DFQATT, CDR2 SNEGSKA (reference sequence). V trimming: 5 bases; J trimming: 3 bases; junction bases outside the gene matches: 6. This CDR3 is 14 amino acids long. The CDR3 here is CSAPSGTGDTEAFF. Written as DNA, the CDR3 is TGCAGTGCTCCCTCGGGGACAGGGGACACTGAAGCTTTCTTT.

This clonotype has a count of ten or more. The rearrangement links TRBV5-1 to TRBJ1-2; D is perhaps TRBD1 (5 bases). This CDR3 region has 13 residues. From germline, CDR1 is SGHRS and CDR2 YFSETQ. Trimming took 0 bases from V and 6 from J, leaving 9 bases between them. As DNA, the CDR3 is TGCGCCAGCAGCTTGGGGACAACCCATGGCTACACCTTC. The encoded protein is CASSLGTTHGYTF.

This clonotype turned up a few times. The CDR3 nucleotides read TGCGCCAGCGGGCTACTGGGAAGCTCCTACGAGCAGTACTTC. Translated: CASGLLGSSYEQYF. The chain has TRBV5-1 and TRBJ2-7; D not certain. V was clipped by 7 bases and J by 0 bases, with 14 bases between them. The CDR3 loop spans 14 amino acids. Germline lookup yields CDR1 SGHRS and CDR2 YFSETQ.

This clonotype was detected ten times or more. CDR3 in DNA: TGCGCCAGCAGCTTGTCAGGGGGAGGCACAGATACGCAGTATTTT. Translating it yields CASSLSGGGTDTQYF. This chain connects TRBV5-1 to TRBJ2-3, with 7 nucleotides matching TRBD1. CDR1 SGHRS and CDR2 YFSETQ come from the germline V gene. V dropped 1 base and J dropped 1; count of bases not matched to a gene: 3. The CDR3 is 15 amino acids.

This clonotype was counted a few times. The chain combines TRBV7-2 with TRBJ1-1; TRBD1 matches at 7 bases. The CDR3 length is 15 residues. V trimming: 0 bases; J trimming: 4 bases; junction bases outside the gene matches: 5. Germline loops: CDR1 SGHTA, CDR2 FQGNSA. In nucleotides, the CDR3 is TGTGCCAGCAGCTTAGCGACAGGGTTACGCACTGAAGCTTTCTTT. Protein: CASSLATGLRTEAFF. Based on the CDR3 plus reference TRBV7-2 and TRBJ1-1, the full variable domain is GAGVSQSPSNKVTEKGKDVELRCDPISGHTALYWYRQSLGQGLEFLIYFQGNSAPDKSGLPSDRFSAERTGGSVSTLTIQRTQQEDSAVYLCASSLATGLRTEAFFGQGTRLTVV.

In its sample, this clonotype was seen once. The chain employs TRBV2 and TRBJ2-3; D call uncertain. Germline V lookup: CDR1 SNHLY, CDR2 FYNNEI. With 0 bases removed from V and 0 bases from J, the gap between germline ends came to 10 bases. The CDR3 extends over 16 amino acids. CDR3 DNA sequence: TGTGCCAGCAGTGAAGCCGGCCCCATTAGCACAGATACGCAGTATTTT. Translated, it gives CASSEAGPISTDTQYF. Filled out from reference TRBV2 and TRBJ2-3, the complete variable domain reads EPEVTQTPSHQVTQMGQEVILRCVPISNHLYFYWYRQILGQKVEFLVSFYNNEISEKSEIFDDQFSVERPDGSNFTLKIRSTKLEDSAMYFCASSEAGPISTDTQYFGPGTRLTVL.

This clonotype was picked up many times. The J gene is TRBJ2-3, the V gene TRBV12-3 or TRBV12-4, with 11 bases lining up with TRBD2. V was pared by 5 bases and J by 2 bases, with 9 bases of the junction left unmatched. This CDR3 contains 17 residues. The CDR3 region is CASSTWGLAAFTDTQYF. DNA for the CDR3: TGTGCCAGCAGTACATGGGGACTAGCGGCATTCACAGATACGCAGTATTTT.

This clonotype turned up a few times. The gene calls are TRBV28 and TRBJ2-2, with 9 bases fitting TRBD1. V lost 1 base to trimming and J lost 2 bases; unmatched junction nucleotides: 11. The CDR3 loop spans 19 amino acids. CDR1 is MDHEN and CDR2 is SYDVKM in the germline V gene. CDR3 nucleotides: TGTGCCAGCAGTTTATCTTTTATCGGGACAGGGCGAAACACCGGGGAGCTGTTTTTT. Encoded protein: CASSLSFIGTGRNTGELFF.

Only a few counts were recorded for this clonotype. This chain links TRBV27 with TRBJ2-3; 14 nucleotides align to TRBD2. Germline lookup yields CDR1 MNHEY and CDR2 SMNVEV (reference sequence). This CDR3 contains 16 residues. V shed 2 bases and J 6 bases; nucleotides not matched to a gene: 4. DNA of the CDR3: TGTGCCAGCAGTTTAGGGACTAGCGGGGGCGGGGATACGCAGTATTTT. This translates into CASSLGTSGGGDTQYF.

This clonotype appeared a few times. The chain recombines TRBV20-1 with TRBJ2-7; D possibly corresponds to TRBD2 (6 bases). Trimming removed 5 bases at V and 2 bases at J, with 16 bases between. Germline loops: CDR1 DFQATT, CDR2 SNEGSKA (reference sequence). The CDR3 loop spans 14 amino acids. The CDR3 spells CSAYLWRATYEQYF. CDR3 DNA sequence: TGCAGTGCTTACCTCTGGAGGGCCACCTACGAGCAGTACTTC.

The V and J genes are TRBV9 and TRBJ2-5; 7 bases are a match to TRBD2. This CDR3 has 16 residues. Trimming at V came to 4 bases and at J to 4 bases, leaving 13 bases not matched to a gene. CDR1 and CDR2 from the germline V gene are SGDLS and YYNGEE. CDR3 coding DNA: TGTGCCAGCAGCCCCCTAGGGCTAGCGGAGGCAGAGACCCAGTACTTC. Its protein product is CASSPLGLAEAETQYF.

This clonotype was detected ten times or more. This sequence joins TRBV12-3 or TRBV12-4 and TRBJ2-3, with 9 bases lining up with TRBD1. V shed 5 bases and J 1 base; nucleotides not matched to a gene: 7. This CDR3 has 16 residues. CDR3 nucleotide sequence: TGTGCCAGCAGTCAATACAGGGGGCACGGCACAGATACGCAGTATTTT. Translation gives CASSQYRGHGTDTQYF.

Remarks on this clonotype: A junction boundary mismatches the germline segment, possibly from a read error. The chain couples TRBV7-7 to TRBJ2-2, with a weak D call TRBD2 (6 bases). Per the germline V gene, CDR1 is SSHAT and CDR2 is FNYEAQ (reference sequence). This CDR3 is built from 15 residues. CDR3 in amino acids: CGSSSPNGSGGELFF. CDR3 sequence (DNA): TGTGGCAGCAGCTCCCCTAACGGGAGTGGCGGGGAGCTGTTTTTT.

A few counts support this clonotype. This chain joins TRBV5-1 and TRBJ1-2; the match to TRBD1 covers 7 bases. J lost 2 bases, V lost 3 bases, and 13 bases had no gene match. This CDR3 comprises 17 residues. The germline gives CDR1 SGHRS, CDR2 YFSETQ. The CDR3 sequence is CASSYKTPGGSNYGYTF. The CDR3 DNA is TGCGCCAGCAGCTACAAGACACCAGGGGGATCAAACTATGGCTACACCTTC.